The T cell receptor (beta chain) under discussion was sequenced for a study of siplizumab effects on memory and regulatory T cells. Points from the study as a whole: Of the proliferating CD4+ or CD8+ clones, roughly 75-96% lacked a naive or memory phenotype that could be assigned. The Treg-derived share of mappable alloreactive CD4+ clones averaged about 74% with siplizumab and over 25% in controls.

Sequencing of each sample assayed around 9.9 x 10^4 TCR templates. Measured with immunoSEQ multiplex PCR; TCRdb has only the in-frame clones, and not every one. The sample includes over 100,000 clones, roughly 94% seen only once; the top ten take about 0.78%. Turning to this clone: Its cognate antigen is unknown.

The CDR3 runs 16 residues. Germline lookup yields CDR1 SEHNR and CDR2 FQNEAQ (reference sequence). Losses at the gene ends were 1 base for V and 1 base for J; bases not matched to a gene: 5. Input material: Tregs sorted from blood. The clonotype was recovered from a human donor in good health. This chain links TRBV7-9 with TRBJ2-3; TRBD2 agrees at 7 bases. CDR3 protein: CASSLDSGRGTDTQYF. In DNA, the CDR3 is TGTGCCAGCAGCTTAGATTCGGGGAGGGGCACAGATACGCAGTATTTT.